The table lists the clone carrying this T cell receptor (beta chain) with a few counts. The antigen is not known. The CDR3 consists of 14 residues. With 6 bases clipped from V and 5 bases from J, the junction kept 6 bases outside the gene matches. Germline V gene lookup returns CDR1 SQVTM and CDR2 ANQGSEA. This sample is drawn from a study of early T cells in non-severe SARS-CoV-2 infection. About the study: It was bulk RNA from unsorted whole blood that was sequenced, and the chains were unpaired. Study-level points and caveats: VDJdb matching skewed toward anti-spike CD8 responses, missing private and CD4 specificities.

TCRdb used MiXCR to reprocess the 5' RACE reads, holding one entry per CDR3 protein. In the table there are roughly 120,000 distinct CDR3 sequences, under 15% of which are singletons. Material for sequencing was whole blood. J is TRBJ2-5 and V is TRBV29-1; 13 positions match TRBD2. This clonotype originated in an adult who was a healthcare worker with PCR-confirmed SARS-CoV-2 infection or an uninfected control (not recorded which). This CDR3 is CSVGRTSGGETQYF. The CDR3 nucleotides are TGCAGCGTCGGACGGACTAGCGGGGGCGAGACCCAGTACTTC.